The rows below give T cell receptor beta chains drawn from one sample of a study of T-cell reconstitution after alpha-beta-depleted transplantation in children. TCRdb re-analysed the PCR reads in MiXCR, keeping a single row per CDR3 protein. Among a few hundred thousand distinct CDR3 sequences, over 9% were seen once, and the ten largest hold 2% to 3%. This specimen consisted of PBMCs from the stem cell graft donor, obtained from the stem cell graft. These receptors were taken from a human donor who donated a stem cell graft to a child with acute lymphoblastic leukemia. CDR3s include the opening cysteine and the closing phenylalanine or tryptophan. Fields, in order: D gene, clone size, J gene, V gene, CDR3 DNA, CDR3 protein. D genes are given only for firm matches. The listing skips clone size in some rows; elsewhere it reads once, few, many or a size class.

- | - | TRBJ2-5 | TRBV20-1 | TGCAGTGCTCCGCGCGGCGACTCGAAAGAGACCCAGTACTTC | CSAPRGDSKETQYF
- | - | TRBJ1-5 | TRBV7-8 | TGTGCCAGCAGCGTAGGGGATATGAGCAATCAGCCCCAGCATTTT | CASSVGDMSNQPQHF
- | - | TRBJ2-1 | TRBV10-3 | TGTGCCATCAGTGAGTCGAAAAGGACCAATGAGCAGTTCTTC | CAISESKRTNEQFF
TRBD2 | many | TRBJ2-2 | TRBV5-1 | TGCGCCAGCAGCTTGGAAAGCGGGATTGGTACCGGGGAGCTGTTTTTT | CASSLESGIGTGELFF
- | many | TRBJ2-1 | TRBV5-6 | TGTGCCAGCAGCTTGGCGGCCCAGGGGAACAATGAGCAGTTCTTC | CASSLAAQGNNEQFF
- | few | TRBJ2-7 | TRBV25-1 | TGTGCCAGCAGTGAAGGGGGGCTGACCTACGAGCAGTACTTC | CASSEGGLTYEQYF
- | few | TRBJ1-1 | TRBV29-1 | TGCAGCGTTGACAACACTGAAGCTTTCTTT | CSVDNTEAFF
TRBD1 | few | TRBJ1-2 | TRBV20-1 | TGCAGTGCTAGAGAGGATGGAGGGGGCCAAATAAGCTATGGCTACACCTTC | CSAREDGGGQISYGYTF
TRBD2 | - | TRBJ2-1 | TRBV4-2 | TGTGCCAGCAGCCAAGGCGGGACTAGCGCCTACAATGAGCAGTTCTTC | CASSQGGTSAYNEQFF
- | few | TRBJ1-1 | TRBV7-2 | TGTGCCAGCAGCTTAGACAGGGAAACTGAAGCTTTCTTT | CASSLDRETEAFF
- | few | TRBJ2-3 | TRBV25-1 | TGTGCCAGCGGGACTGTGAGAGATACGCAGTATTTT | CASGTVRDTQYF
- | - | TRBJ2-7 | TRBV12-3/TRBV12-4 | TGTGCCAGCAGTCCGAAACATAGCTCCTACGAGCAGTACTTC | CASSPKHSSYEQYF
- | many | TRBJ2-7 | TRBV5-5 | TGTGCCAGCAGCTTGAACGGATGGACAGTAGGCTACGAGCAGTACTTC | CASSLNGWTVGYEQYF
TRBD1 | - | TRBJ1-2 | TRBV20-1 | TGCAGTGCTAGAGTCTGGCTCCCAGGGGGCGCCTATGGCTACACCTTC | CSARVWLPGGAYGYTF
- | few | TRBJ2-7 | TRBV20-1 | TGCAGTGCAGATAACCGGGACCTTTTGAACGAGCAGTACTTC | CSADNRDLLNEQYF
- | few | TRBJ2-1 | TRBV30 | TGTGCCTGGGACCCCACCGCCAAGGGGGGGCAGTTCTTC | CAWDPTAKGGQFF
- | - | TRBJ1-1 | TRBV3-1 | TGTGCCAGCAGCCTCAGGGGTAGAAACACTGAAGCTTTCTTT | CASSLRGRNTEAFF
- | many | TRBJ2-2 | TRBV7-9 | TGTGCCAGCAGCTCTACGCGGGGCTCCGGGGAGCTGTTTTTT | CASSSTRGSGELFF
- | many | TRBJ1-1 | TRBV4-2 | TGTGCCAGCAGCCAATACAGGGCGTGGTACACTGAAGCTTTCTTT | CASSQYRAWYTEAFF
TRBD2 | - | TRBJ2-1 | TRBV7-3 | TGTGCCAGCAGCTTGCTAGCGGGAGGTGGTCATGAGCAGTTCTTC | CASSLLAGGGHEQFF
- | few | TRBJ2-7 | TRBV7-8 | TGTGCCAGCAGCGTTAGCGGTGAGGCCTACGAGCAGTACTTC | CASSVSGEAYEQYF
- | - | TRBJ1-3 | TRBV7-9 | TGTGCCAGCAGCTTAGACGGGGATCTTGGAAACACCATATATTTT | CASSLDGDLGNTIYF
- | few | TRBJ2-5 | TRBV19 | TGTGCCAGTAGTATAATGGGCAGCCAAGAGACCCAGTACTTC | CASSIMGSQETQYF
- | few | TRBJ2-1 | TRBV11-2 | TGTGCCAGCAGCTTAAAGATTAGCTTCAATGAGCAGTTCTTC | CASSLKISFNEQFF
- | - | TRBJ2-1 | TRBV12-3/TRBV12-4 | TGTGCCAGCAGCCGAAATAGAGTTGATGAGCAGTTCTTC | CASSRNRVDEQFF
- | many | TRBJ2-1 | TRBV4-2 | TGTGCCAGCAGCTCAAAAGTGACGGGGTCCTACAATGAGCAGTTCTTC | CASSSKVTGSYNEQFF
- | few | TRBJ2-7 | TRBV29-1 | TGCAGCGTTGAAGTGAAGTACGAGCAGTACTTC | CSVEVKYEQYF
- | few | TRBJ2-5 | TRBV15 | TGTGCCACCAGCCCTTTAGGGGGACTACCCCAAGAGACCCAGTACTTC | CATSPLGGLPQETQYF